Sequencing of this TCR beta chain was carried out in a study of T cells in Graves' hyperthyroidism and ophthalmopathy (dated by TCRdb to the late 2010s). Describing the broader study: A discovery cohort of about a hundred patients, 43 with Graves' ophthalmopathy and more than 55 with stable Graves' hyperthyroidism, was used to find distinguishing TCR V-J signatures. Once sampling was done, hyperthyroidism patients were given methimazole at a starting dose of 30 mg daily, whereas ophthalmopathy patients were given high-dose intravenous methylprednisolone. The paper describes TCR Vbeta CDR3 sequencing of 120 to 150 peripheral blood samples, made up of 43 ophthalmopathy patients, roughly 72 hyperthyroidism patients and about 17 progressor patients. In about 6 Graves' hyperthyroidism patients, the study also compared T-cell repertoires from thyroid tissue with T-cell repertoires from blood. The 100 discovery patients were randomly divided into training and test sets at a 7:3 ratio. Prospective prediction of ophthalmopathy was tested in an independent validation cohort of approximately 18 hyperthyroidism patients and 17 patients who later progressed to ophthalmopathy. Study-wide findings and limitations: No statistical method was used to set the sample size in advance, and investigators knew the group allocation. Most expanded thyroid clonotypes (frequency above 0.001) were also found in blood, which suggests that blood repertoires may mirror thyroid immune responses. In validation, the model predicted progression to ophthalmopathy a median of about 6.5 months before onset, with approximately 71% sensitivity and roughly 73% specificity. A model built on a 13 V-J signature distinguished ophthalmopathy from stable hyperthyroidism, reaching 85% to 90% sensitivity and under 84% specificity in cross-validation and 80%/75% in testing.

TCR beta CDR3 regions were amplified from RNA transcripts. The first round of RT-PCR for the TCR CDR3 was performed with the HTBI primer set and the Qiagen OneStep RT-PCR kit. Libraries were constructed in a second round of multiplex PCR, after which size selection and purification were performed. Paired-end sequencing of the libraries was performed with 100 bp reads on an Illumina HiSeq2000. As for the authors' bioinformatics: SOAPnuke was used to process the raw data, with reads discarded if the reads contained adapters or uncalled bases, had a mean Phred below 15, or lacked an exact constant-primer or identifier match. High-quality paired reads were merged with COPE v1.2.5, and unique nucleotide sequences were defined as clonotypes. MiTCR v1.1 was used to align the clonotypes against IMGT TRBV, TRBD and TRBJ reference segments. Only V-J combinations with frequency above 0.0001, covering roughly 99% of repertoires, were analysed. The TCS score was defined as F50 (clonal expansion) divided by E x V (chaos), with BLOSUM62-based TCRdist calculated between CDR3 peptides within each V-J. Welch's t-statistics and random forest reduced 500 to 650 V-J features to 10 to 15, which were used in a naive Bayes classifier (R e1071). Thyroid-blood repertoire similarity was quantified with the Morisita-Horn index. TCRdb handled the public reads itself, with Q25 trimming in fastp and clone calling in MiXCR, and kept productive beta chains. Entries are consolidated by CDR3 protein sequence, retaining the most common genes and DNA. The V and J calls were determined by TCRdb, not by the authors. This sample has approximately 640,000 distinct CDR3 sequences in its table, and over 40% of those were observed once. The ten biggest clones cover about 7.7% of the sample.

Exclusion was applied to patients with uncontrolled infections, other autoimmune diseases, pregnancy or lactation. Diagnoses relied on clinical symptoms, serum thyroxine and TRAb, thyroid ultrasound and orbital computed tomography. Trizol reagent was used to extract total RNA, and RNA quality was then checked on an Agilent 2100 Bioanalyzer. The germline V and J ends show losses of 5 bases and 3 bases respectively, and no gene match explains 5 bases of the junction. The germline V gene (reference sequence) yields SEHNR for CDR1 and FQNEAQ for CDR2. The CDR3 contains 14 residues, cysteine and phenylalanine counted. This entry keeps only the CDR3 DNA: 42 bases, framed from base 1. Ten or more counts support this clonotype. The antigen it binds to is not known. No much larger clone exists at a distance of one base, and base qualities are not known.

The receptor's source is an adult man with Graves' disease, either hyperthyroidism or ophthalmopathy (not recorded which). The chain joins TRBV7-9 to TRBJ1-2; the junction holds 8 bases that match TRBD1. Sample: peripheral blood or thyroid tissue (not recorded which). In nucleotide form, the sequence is TGTGCCAGCAGCAACAGGGGGATTGACTATGGCTACACCTTC. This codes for CASSNRGIDYGYTF. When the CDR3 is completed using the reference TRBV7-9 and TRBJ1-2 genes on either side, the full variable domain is DTGVSQNPRHKITKRGQNVTFRCDPISEHNRLYWYRQTLGQGPEFLTYFQNEAQLEKSRLLSDRFSAERPKGSFSTLEIQRTEQGDSAMYLCASSNRGIDYGYTFGSGTRLTVV.